This T cell receptor (beta chain) was identified in a study of blood T cell repertoires in COVID-19. Overall study: Sources were T cells, B-cell-depleted T cells, or PBMCs; the material itself was cDNA or gDNA.

This clone was seen just once. Original processing methods: Amplifying reference gene primers gave estimates of nucleated cell counts. Sequencing was performed with immunoSEQ multiplex PCR; in TCRdb, only in-frame clones are kept and a portion is missing. That table furnishes V, J and clone size, whereas the DNA furnished D and trimming. The sample has approximately 65,000 clones, under 95% seen once. The specimen was peripheral blood. The receptor comes from a man between 70 and 80 years old with active COVID-19.

In nucleotides, the CDR3 is TGTGCCAGCAGCGATATAGCGGGGGGTTCCGAGACCCAGTACTTC. Amino acids: CASSDIAGGSETQYF. The J gene is TRBJ2-5, the V gene TRBV7-6, with 10 positions matching TRBD2. Germline CDR1 SGHVS, CDR2 FNYEAQ. The CDR3 spans 15 residues. V shed 5 bases and J 5 bases; nucleotides not matched to a gene: 8.